The 28 T cell receptor beta chains given below trace back to one sample, sequenced in a study of blood T cell repertoires in COVID-19. Here immunoSEQ multiplex PCR was the method, and the copy in TCRdb shows in-frame clones only, minus some. Of 100,000 to 150,000 clones in the sample, roughly 69% were seen once. The sample was peripheral blood. Receptors were obtained from a woman in her 70s with acute or convalescent COVID-19.

A few counts support this clone. V usage is TRBV30 and J usage is TRBJ1-6, with 10 bases fitting TRBD1. J was trimmed by 7 bases and V by 0 bases; bases with no gene match: 6. In germline, CDR1 is GTSNPN, CDR2 SVGIG (reference sequence). The CDR3 spans 16 residues. CDR3 protein: CAWSVKGGQGNSPLHF. CDR3 in DNA: TGTGCCTGGAGTGTAAAAGGGGGACAGGGGAATTCACCCCTCCACTTT.

The V and J genes are TRBV10-3 and TRBJ2-5; 13 nucleotides match TRBD2. The CDR3 runs to 15 residues. The germline V gene encodes CDR1 ENHRY and CDR2 SYGVKD. V lost 11 bases, J lost 5 bases, and 11 bases stayed unmatched. Here the CDR3 reads CAASTSGRTDETQYF. The CDR3 nucleotides are TGTGCCGCTTCGACTAGCGGGAGGACGGATGAGACCCAGTACTTC.

The chain links TRBV27 to TRBJ1-6; tentative D call: TRBD1 (6 bases). Germline V gives CDR1 MNHEY, CDR2 SMNVEV (reference sequence). CDR3 length equals 15 residues. Between the trimmed V and J ends, which lost 0 bases and 7 bases, there was a span of 10 bases. CDR3 DNA: TGTGCCAGCAGTTTATCGACAGGCTCGAATTCACCCCTCCACTTT. Translated: CASSLSTGSNSPLHF.

The chain links TRBV7-9 to TRBJ1-1; D might be TRBD1 (5 bases). This CDR3 spans 14 amino acids. Between the trimmed V and J ends, which lost 2 bases and 5 bases, there was a span of 12 bases. Germline CDR1 and CDR2: SEHNR and FQNEAQ (reference sequence). The CDR3 DNA reads TGTGCCAGCAGCTTACTTGGGGGAGGGACTGAAGCTTTCTTT. Translation gives CASSLLGGGTEAFF.

This clone was counted between two and nine times. This chain uses TRBV15 with TRBJ1-1; D is unresolved. The CDR3 length is 12 residues. CDR1 and CDR2 from the germline V gene are LNHNV and YYDKDF (reference sequence). V was trimmed by 9 bases and J by 0 bases, leaving 8 bases between them. Here the CDR3 reads CATRQVNTEAFF. The CDR3 DNA reads TGTGCCACACGGCAGGTGAACACTGAAGCTTTCTTT.

Here the CDR3 reads CASSGRNERNEQFF. The CDR3 bases are TGTGCCAGCAGTGGGAGGAACGAACGAAATGAGCAGTTCTTC. V and J are TRBV2 and TRBJ2-1; D is perhaps TRBD2 (5 bases). This CDR3 contains 14 residues. V lost 4 bases to trimming and J lost 7 bases, with 14 bases between them. CDR1 is SNHLY, CDR2 FYNNEI, per germline.

The rearrangement joins TRBV4-2 to TRBJ2-1, with 9 bases matching TRBD2. V gave up 2 bases and J gave up 7 bases; unmatched junction bases: 6. Germline V lookup: CDR1 LGHNA, CDR2 YNFKEQ. The CDR3 sequence is 15 residues long. CDR3 sequence (DNA): TGTGCCAGCAGCCAAATGCGGGAGGGTGGAAATGAGCAGTTCTTC. Its translation: CASSQMREGGNEQFF.

This chain uses TRBV9 with TRBJ1-3; D not certain. Trimming stripped 0 bases from V and 2 bases from J, with 12 bases between. CDR1 SGDLS and CDR2 YYNGEE come from the germline V gene. The CDR3 consists of 16 residues. CDR3 DNA: TGTGCCAGCAGCGTAGGCGCTATACGAGCTGGAAACACCATATATTTT. As protein: CASSVGAIRAGNTIYF.

The chain has TRBV7-8 and TRBJ2-3, with TRBD1 as a possible D gene (5 bases). The germline gives CDR1 SGHVS, CDR2 FQNEAQ. This CDR3 spans 15 amino acids. V was cut by 3 bases and J by 1 base, with 11 bases left in between. DNA of the CDR3: TGTGCCAGCAGCTTTCTCATCAGGGGCACAGATACGCAGTATTTT. This codes for CASSFLIRGTDTQYF.

A single count supports this clone. The rearrangement links TRBV7-2 to TRBJ2-1; 8 bases fit TRBD2. With 3 bases clipped from V and 0 bases from J, the junction kept 7 bases outside the gene matches. This CDR3 is built from 17 residues. Germline lookup yields CDR1 SGHTA and CDR2 FQGNSA. CDR3 loop: CASSFPKAGASYNEQFF. For the CDR3, the DNA is TGTGCCAGCAGCTTTCCAAAAGCGGGGGCCTCCTACAATGAGCAGTTCTTC.

V and J are TRBV4-1 and TRBJ1-1; 9 bases match TRBD1. Trimming took 1 base from V and 0 from J; bases not matched to a gene: 3. The CDR3 has 16 residues. Germline V gene data show CDR1 as MGHRA and CDR2 as YSYEKL. CDR3 amino acids: CASSQARDRVNTEAFF. In DNA, the CDR3 is TGCGCCAGCAGCCAAGCCCGGGACAGGGTGAACACTGAAGCTTTCTTT.

V and J are TRBV2 and TRBJ1-1; D not certain. The CDR3 loop spans 11 amino acids. Trimming stripped 6 bases from V and 7 bases from J, with 9 bases between. CDR1 SNHLY and CDR2 FYNNEI come from the germline V gene. As DNA, the CDR3 is TGTGCCAGCAGGGCCCGGGGTGAAGCTTTCTTT. Residues: CASRARGEAFF. The full variable domain, its missing parts supplied by reference TRBV2 and TRBJ1-1, is EPEVTQTPSHQVTQMGQEVILRCVPISNHLYFYWYRQILGQKVEFLVSFYNNEISEKSEIFDDQFSVERPDGSNFTLKIRSTKLEDSAMYFCASRARGEAFFGQGTRLTVV.

Many counts were recorded for this clone. The chain links TRBV5-4 to TRBJ1-2, with TRBD1 matching 10 bases. Per the germline V gene, CDR1 is SGHNT and CDR2 is YYREEE (reference sequence). V lost 6 bases and J lost 8; bases outside the gene matches: 7. The CDR3 has 13 residues. CDR3 nucleotide sequence: TGTGCCAGCAAACCCGGGACAGGGGTCGGCTACACCTTC. Its protein is CASKPGTGVGYTF.

In its sample, this clone was seen a few times. The V gene is TRBV18, the J gene TRBJ1-2; 8 nucleotides agree with TRBD1. The CDR3 has 14 residues. In germline, CDR1 is KGHSH, CDR2 LQKENI. Trimming at V came to 4 bases and at J to 8 bases, leaving 9 bases not matched to a gene. CDR3 DNA: TGTGCCAGCTCACAAAGCCAGGGGGCGGACGGCTACACCTTC. This translates into CASSQSQGADGYTF.

This clone came up a few times. The gene calls are TRBV7-3 and TRBJ2-1, with 7 bases identical to TRBD2. Trimming removed 1 base from V and 4 bases from J; junction bases left unmatched: 7. The CDR3 is 16 amino acids. CDR1 is SGHTA, CDR2 FQGTGA, per germline. This chain's CDR3 is CASSLSPGLGYNEQFF. The DNA of the CDR3 is TGTGCCAGCAGCTTAAGCCCCGGACTAGGGTACAATGAGCAGTTCTTC.

V and J are TRBV10-3 and TRBJ2-3, with 9 bases fitting TRBD2. Losses at the gene ends were 3 bases for V and 6 bases for J; bases not matched to a gene: 7. Looked up from germline, CDR1 is ENHRY and CDR2 is SYGVKD. This CDR3 region has 15 residues. The CDR3 loop is CAISDSSGTPDTQYF. The CDR3 nucleotides read TGTGCCATCAGTGACTCTAGCGGGACCCCGGATACGCAGTATTTT.

This clone has more than one count but fewer than ten. This chain links TRBV3-1 (or the pseudogene TRBV3-2) with TRBJ2-7; D might be TRBD2 (6 bases). Germline V gene data show CDR1 as LGHDT and CDR2 as YNNKEL (reference sequence). Trimming cost V 1 base and J 3 bases, with 13 bases left between them. The CDR3 extends over 15 amino acids. The CDR3 reads CASSQAGEPNYEQYF. CDR3 nucleotides: TGTGCCAGCAGCCAAGCGGGGGAACCCAACTACGAGCAGTACTTC.

The rearrangement joins TRBV6-5 to TRBJ1-1, with 7 positions matching TRBD1. CDR1 MNHEY and CDR2 SVGAGI come from the germline V gene. CDR3 length: 15 amino acids. Trimming cost V 6 bases and J 2 bases; bases outside gene matches: 9. The CDR3 sequence is CASSPADRVNTEAFF. The CDR3 DNA reads TGTGCCAGCAGCCCGGCCGACAGGGTAAACACTGAAGCTTTCTTT.

The gene calls are TRBV27 and TRBJ2-7, with D perhaps TRBD1 (6 bases). V lost 3 bases to trimming and J lost 7 bases, with 16 bases between them. Germline V gene sequence: CDR1 MNHEY, CDR2 SMNVEV (reference sequence). The CDR3 has 14 residues. The CDR3 protein is CASSFSTGRREQYF. The CDR3 DNA sequence: TGTGCCAGCAGTTTCTCGACAGGTAGGAGGGAGCAGTACTTC.

This clone was observed once. This chain connects TRBV4-3 to TRBJ1-1; the D gene is possibly TRBD1 (5 bases). The length of the CDR3 is 15 residues. Trimming took off 0 bases at V and 0 bases at J, with 8 bases between the two ends. CDR1 LGHNA and CDR2 YSLEER come from the germline V gene. DNA for the CDR3: TGCGCCAGCAGCCAAGATGGCAGGGTGAACACTGAAGCTTTCTTT. This gives the protein CASSQDGRVNTEAFF.

This chain connects TRBV11-1 to TRBJ1-4; 10 bases line up with TRBD1. This CDR3 is built from 14 residues. The V gene end was trimmed by 4 bases and the J gene end by 8 bases; junction bases not matched to a gene: 4. Germline V CDR1 and CDR2: SGHAT, FQDESV (reference sequence). This CDR3 is CASSYGQGVEKLFF. In nucleotides, the CDR3 is TGTGCCAGCAGCTACGGACAGGGGGTAGAAAAACTGTTTTTT.

The chain links TRBV6-6 to TRBJ2-7; D is possibly TRBD1 (6 bases). Trimming pared 6 bases from V and 4 bases from J, leaving 13 bases between. The CDR3 loop spans 13 amino acids. Germline V CDR1 and CDR2: MNHNY, SVGAGI (reference sequence). The CDR3 DNA sequence: TGTGCCAGCAGGGCCGGGACAACTTACGAGCAGTACTTC. It specifies CASRAGTTYEQYF.

This clone was counted ten times or more. V usage is TRBV19 and J usage is TRBJ1-3, with TRBD1 as a possible D gene (5 bases). CDR3 length equals 17 residues. Germline CDR1 reads LNHDA; CDR2 reads SQIVND (reference sequence). Deletions cut 6 bases from V and 1 base from J, with 19 bases between. The CDR3 nucleotides are TGTGCCAGTAGGAAATCTGGAGGGGTTCGGTCTGGAAACACCATATATTTT. It encodes CASRKSGGVRSGNTIYF.

The genes are TRBV3-1 (or the pseudogene TRBV3-2) and TRBJ1-2, with D perhaps TRBD1 (5 bases). The ends were cut back, 1 base at V and 6 bases at J, with 15 bases in the middle. The CDR3 spans 15 residues. Looked up from germline, CDR1 is LGHDT and CDR2 is YNNKEL (reference sequence). CDR3 region: CASSQAPGTPDGYTF. CDR3 DNA sequence: TGTGCCAGCAGCCAAGCCCCCGGGACTCCGGATGGCTACACCTTC.

The DNA for the CDR3 is TGTGCCAGCAGCTTAGCGATGGGACAGGGGATGAACACTGAAGCTTTCTTT. It translates to CASSLAMGQGMNTEAFF. V gene TRBV7-2 combines with J gene TRBJ1-1, with 10 bases that match TRBD1. V lost 0 bases and J lost 0; bases outside the gene matches: 4. CDR3 length equals 17 residues. Per germline, CDR1 SGHTA and CDR2 FQGNSA.

A note on this clone: Because the CDR3's place on the DNA is in doubt, the DNA is left out and the CDR3 is given as listed by TCRdb. The chain links TRBV6-5 to TRBJ1-2; the table's D gene call, TRBD1, was not cross checked with the DNA. The CDR3 adds up to 14 amino acids, both ends counted. Per the germline V gene, CDR1 is MNHEY and CDR2 is SVGAGI. CDR3 in amino acids: CASSSSDRAYGYTF.

This chain joins TRBV3-1 (or the pseudogene TRBV3-2) and TRBJ2-1, with a possible D match to TRBD2 (6 bases). Germline lookup yields CDR1 LGHDT and CDR2 YNNKEL (reference sequence). This CDR3 contains 15 residues. The V end lost 1 base, the J end lost 5 bases, and 12 bases lay between the germline ends. CDR3 residues: CASSQVPGGNNEQFF. The CDR3 DNA reads TGTGCCAGCAGCCAAGTTCCCGGGGGAAACAATGAGCAGTTCTTC.

This clone was recorded only once. The genes are TRBV12-5 and TRBJ2-5, with 7 nucleotides matching TRBD1. Germline-derived CDR1 and CDR2 are LGHNT and FRNRAP. The trim removed 1 base at V and 5 bases at J, leaving 1 base unmatched. The CDR3 length is 13 residues. In DNA, the CDR3 is TGTGCTAGTGGTTTGGAGGGACAGGAGACCCAGTACTTC. As protein: CASGLEGQETQYF.